Following are 28 T cell receptor beta chains from one sample sequenced in a study of blood T cell repertoires in COVID-19. This table comes from immunoSEQ multiplex PCR, and its TCRdb copy is limited to in-frame clones, with some not included. The sample holds 140,000 to 150,000 clones; roughly 88% are singletons and the top ten take 0.95% to 1.5%. The material sequenced was PBMCs or T cells enriched from blood (not recorded which). Receptors were obtained from a young woman with acute COVID-19.

This clone showed up just once. This chain joins TRBV3-1 (or the pseudogene TRBV3-2) and TRBJ2-5, with a weak D call TRBD2 (5 bases). This CDR3 is 13 amino acids long. V lost 1 base, J lost 7 bases, and 10 bases lay in between. The germline V gene encodes CDR1 LGHDT and CDR2 YNNKEL (reference sequence). The CDR3 loop reads CASSQGTLATQYF. For the CDR3, the DNA is TGTGCCAGCAGCCAAGGGACTTTAGCGACCCAGTACTTC.

The rearrangement uses TRBV29-1 and TRBJ2-2; TRBD2 matches at 10 bases. The germline V gene has CDR1 SQVTM and CDR2 ANQGSEA. V lost 5 bases, J lost 5 bases, and 5 bases stayed unmatched. This CDR3 spans 14 amino acids. Here the CDR3 reads CSVLGLARTGELFF. The CDR3 region has the DNA TGCAGCGTTCTGGGACTAGCGAGAACCGGGGAGCTGTTTTTT.

The chain joins TRBV28 to TRBJ2-7, with 7 bases aligning to TRBD1. Germline trimming cut 5 bases from V and 5 bases from J; bases unmatched to any gene: 18. Germline values: CDR1 MDHEN, CDR2 SYDVKM. The length of the CDR3 is 17 residues. CDR3 DNA: TGTGCCAGCAGTCACTGGGGAACAGGGGCTCGCACTGACGAGCAGTACTTC. This sequence encodes CASSHWGTGARTDEQYF.

This chain uses TRBV5-6 with TRBJ2-7; no reliable D call. Germline CDR1 is SGHDT and CDR2 is YYEEEE. This CDR3 comprises 12 residues. V lost 4 bases and J lost 0, with 5 bases in between. The CDR3 nucleotides are TGTGCCAGCAGCCTGTACTCCTACGAGCAGTACTTC. Protein product: CASSLYSYEQYF.

The chain combines TRBV7-2 with TRBJ1-2; 7 bases are shared with TRBD1. The V gene end was trimmed by 4 bases and the J gene end by 8 bases; junction bases not matched to a gene: 10. Per the germline V gene, CDR1 is SGHTA and CDR2 is FQGNSA. The CDR3 has 14 amino acids. CDR3 DNA: TGTGCCAGCAGCTACAACAGGGGCCAGGGCGGCTACACCTTC. This encodes CASSYNRGQGGYTF.

J is TRBJ1-6 and V is TRBV28; possible D gene TRBD1, 5 bases. The germline gives CDR1 MDHEN, CDR2 SYDVKM. This CDR3 comprises 17 residues. The V and J ends lost 5 bases and 6 bases respectively, with 20 bases between them. The CDR3 spells CASSPPQGFFGNSPLHF. DNA for the CDR3: TGTGCCAGCAGTCCTCCCCAGGGTTTCTTTGGTAATTCACCCCTCCACTTT.

The DNA for the CDR3 is TGCGCCAGCAGCCTGGGACTAGGTGGTTACGAGCAGTACTTC. The encoded protein is CASSLGLGGYEQYF. This chain connects TRBV4-3 to TRBJ2-7; the match to TRBD2 covers 8 bases. This CDR3 is 14 amino acids long. The trim removed 4 bases at V and 4 bases at J, leaving 6 bases unmatched. Germline lookup yields CDR1 LGHNA and CDR2 YSLEER.

The chain employs TRBV19 and TRBJ2-2; D remains ambiguous. V was cut by 7 bases and J by 6 bases, with 15 bases left in between. This CDR3 region has 14 residues. Germline V gene data show CDR1 as LNHDA and CDR2 as SQIVND (reference sequence). CDR3 coding DNA: TGTGCCAGTAAGGAGTCTGGGTGGGCCGGGGAGCTGTTTTTT. Translation: CASKESGWAGELFF.

The chain joins TRBV7-3 to TRBJ2-5; D is unresolved. This CDR3 has 13 amino acids. V gave up 2 bases and J gave up 5 bases, with 9 bases separating them. The germline V gene encodes CDR1 SGHTA and CDR2 FQGTGA. In DNA form, the CDR3 reads TGTGCCAGCAGCTTATCGCGAGAGGAGACCCAGTACTTC. Its translation: CASSLSREETQYF.

This clone was observed once. The CDR3 loop is CASSLVTGDTEAFF. The CDR3 coding sequence is TGCGCCAGCAGCTTGGTTACAGGGGACACTGAAGCTTTCTTT. The V and J genes are TRBV5-1 and TRBJ1-1, with TRBD1 identical over 7 bases. The CDR3 has 14 residues. CDR1 and CDR2 (germline): SGHRS, YFSETQ. V gave up 0 bases and J gave up 3 bases; unmatched junction bases: 2.

The chain recombines TRBV25-1 with TRBJ2-1, with a tentative D call TRBD2 (6 bases). Trimming cost V 7 bases and J 8 bases, with 18 bases left between them. This CDR3 contains 14 residues. The germline V gene encodes CDR1 MGHDK and CDR2 SYGVNS. CDR3 sequence: CASTRAGSPDEQFF. CDR3 in DNA: TGTGCCAGCACCAGGGCGGGATCCCCCGATGAGCAGTTCTTC.

The count of this clone is one. The chain joins TRBV18 to TRBJ1-1; TRBD1 aligns across 8 bases. The CDR3 runs to 15 residues. V lost 3 bases to trimming and J lost 6 bases; unmatched junction nucleotides: 9. Germline values: CDR1 KGHSH, CDR2 LQKENI. In nucleotides, the CDR3 is TGTGCCAGCTCACCCGTAGGACAGGGTGTCTCTGAAGCTTTCTTT. Its protein product is CASSPVGQGVSEAFF.

This clone was picked up one time. The rearrangement links TRBV11-1 to TRBJ1-1; 8 bases are shared with TRBD1. CDR3 length: 16 amino acids. V shed 5 bases and J 3 bases; nucleotides not matched to a gene: 11. Germline V gene sequence: CDR1 SGHAT, CDR2 FQDESV (reference sequence). DNA for the CDR3: TGTGCCAGCAGCGGACAGACAGGGGTCTGGGACACTGAAGCTTTCTTT. Translating gives CASSGQTGVWDTEAFF.

V gene TRBV2 combines with J gene TRBJ1-2; D gene ambiguous. This CDR3 comprises 15 residues. Germline-derived CDR1 and CDR2 are SNHLY and FYNNEI. The CDR3 nucleotides read TGTGCTCTGGGAGGCGATTCCCTTTCTCGGCAGGGCTACACCTTC. Protein: CALGGDSLSRQGYTF.

J is TRBJ1-2 and V is TRBV2, with D possibly being TRBD1 (6 bases). Trimming stripped 8 bases from V and 8 bases from J, with 18 bases between. Per germline, CDR1 SNHLY and CDR2 FYNNEI. The CDR3 sequence is 13 residues long. Written as DNA, the CDR3 is TGTGCCAGCGGTGTGGGGGGGCTCTCGGGCTACACCTTC. The encoded protein is CASGVGGLSGYTF. Complete variable domain (other parts from reference TRBV2 and TRBJ1-2): EPEVTQTPSHQVTQMGQEVILRCVPISNHLYFYWYRQILGQKVEFLVSFYNNEISEKSEIFDDQFSVERPDGSNFTLKIRSTKLEDSAMYFCASGVGGLSGYTFGSGTRLTVV.

The CDR3 sequence is CASSSRPGQPQHF. The DNA of the CDR3 is TGTGCCAGCAGCTCCCGACCGGGTCAGCCCCAGCATTTT. The chain combines TRBV5-5 with TRBJ1-5; D is unresolved. The length of the CDR3 is 13 residues. Per germline, CDR1 SGHKS and CDR2 YYEKEE (reference sequence). Trimming pared 3 bases from V and 6 bases from J, leaving 10 bases between.

This chain joins TRBV7-3 and TRBJ2-6, with D unresolved. Germline CDR1 is SGHTA and CDR2 is FQGTGA. The CDR3 consists of 16 residues. Trimming stripped 1 base from V and 0 bases from J, with 7 bases between. As DNA, the CDR3 is TGTGCCAGCAGCTTAATGGCCAGCTCTGGGGCCAACGTCCTGACTTTC. This translates into CASSLMASSGANVLTF.

The sample holds a few counts of this clone. CDR3 loop: CASSDSSEGYGYTF. The CDR3 region has the DNA TGTGCCAGCAGTGACTCGTCAGAGGGCTATGGCTACACCTTC. This chain connects TRBV6-4 to TRBJ1-2; D gene unclear. This CDR3 comprises 14 residues. The V and J ends lost 0 bases and 4 bases respectively, with 9 bases between them. Looked up from germline, CDR1 is MRHNA and CDR2 is SNTAGT.

This clone appeared a few times. The chain has TRBV5-1 and TRBJ2-5; the D is unclear. CDR3 length: 14 amino acids. Germline V lookup: CDR1 SGHRS, CDR2 YFSETQ. Between the trimmed V and J ends, which lost 1 base and 3 bases, there was a span of 10 bases. The CDR3 reads CASSLWQAKETQYF. The CDR3 coding sequence is TGCGCCAGCAGCTTGTGGCAGGCAAAAGAGACCCAGTACTTC.

V gene TRBV28 combines with J gene TRBJ2-3; D perhaps matches TRBD1 (5 bases). This CDR3 has 15 residues. Germline loops: CDR1 MDHEN, CDR2 SYDVKM. Trimming removed 9 bases at V and 4 bases at J, with 20 bases between. DNA of the CDR3: TGTGCCAGTGAAGGACACGTTATAGGGGCAGATACGCAGTATTTT. Protein sequence: CASEGHVIGADTQYF. The whole variable domain, remainder taken from reference TRBV28 and TRBJ2-3, is DVKVTQSSRYLVKRTGEKVFLECVQDMDHENMFWYRQDPGLGLRLIYFSYDVKMKEKGDIPEGYSVSREKKERFSLILESASTNQTSMYLCASEGHVIGADTQYFGPGTRLTVL.

This rearrangement joins TRBV7-6 to TRBJ1-1, with D possibly matching TRBD1 (5 bases). The CDR3 runs to 17 residues. V was trimmed by 1 base and J by 0 bases, leaving 15 bases between them. Germline CDR1 reads SGHVS; CDR2 reads FNYEAQ. The CDR3 nucleotides read TGTGCCAGCAGCTTAGGAGCAGGGCTTGGGATGAACACTGAAGCTTTCTTT. Protein sequence: CASSLGAGLGMNTEAFF.

The CDR3: CASSHRGGPDEQFF. The CDR3 region has the DNA TGTGCCAGCAGTCATAGGGGTGGCCCGGATGAGCAGTTCTTC. The rearrangement joins TRBV5-4 to TRBJ2-1; D possibly corresponds to TRBD1 (5 bases). This CDR3 region has 14 residues. CDR1 is SGHNT, CDR2 YYREEE, per germline (reference sequence). V was shortened by 5 bases and J by 8 bases, with 17 bases between the two germline ends.

The chain uses TRBV27 and TRBJ1-2; maybe TRBD1 (5 bases). Germline CDR1 and CDR2: MNHEY and SMNVEV (reference sequence). V gave up 5 bases and J gave up 4 bases, with 17 bases separating them. This CDR3 is 15 amino acids long. DNA for the CDR3: TGTGCCAGCAGTGGACCGTCGGGGGGTGGCTATGGCTACACCTTC. Translation gives CASSGPSGGGYGYTF.

The CDR3 spells CASSQLTGFQLSGNTIYF. The CDR3, as DNA: TGCGCCAGCAGCCAACTAACAGGGTTTCAGCTCTCTGGAAACACCATATATTTT. V gene TRBV4-3 combines with J gene TRBJ1-3, with a weak D call TRBD1 (6 bases). CDR3 length: 18 amino acids. The ends were cut back, 2 bases at V and 0 bases at J, with 17 bases in the middle. Germline loops: CDR1 LGHNA, CDR2 YSLEER.

This chain links TRBV5-1 with TRBJ1-6, with 9 bases that match TRBD1. The CDR3 runs 15 residues. Trimming at V came to 4 bases and at J to 10 bases, leaving 9 bases not matched to a gene. Germline CDR1 and CDR2: SGHRS and YFSETQ. The CDR3, as DNA: TGCGCCAGCAGCGGGGGGACAGGGACGGGCTCACCCCTCCACTTT. Translated: CASSGGTGTGSPLHF.

This rearrangement joins TRBV7-8 to TRBJ1-5; D uncertain. Trimming removed 7 bases at V and 2 bases at J, with 9 bases between. Germline CDR1 SGHVS, CDR2 FQNEAQ. The length of the CDR3 is 13 residues. CDR3: CASNFGGNQPQHF. In DNA form, the CDR3 reads TGTGCCAGCAATTTCGGGGGCAATCAGCCCCAGCATTTT.

This clone appeared a few times. The V gene is TRBV29-1, the J gene TRBJ2-3; possibly TRBD2 for D (6 bases). This CDR3 is 15 amino acids long. V was clipped by 4 bases and J by 0 bases, with 14 bases between them. Per the germline V gene, CDR1 is SQVTM and CDR2 is ANQGSEA. Here the CDR3 reads CSVVLAGRSTDTQYF. CDR3 nucleotide sequence: TGCAGCGTTGTCCTGGCGGGACGCAGCACAGATACGCAGTATTTT.

This sequence joins TRBV2 and TRBJ2-3; 7 bases agree with TRBD2. Trimming removed 6 bases from V and 4 bases from J; junction bases left unmatched: 13. This CDR3 contains 16 residues. The germline V gene has CDR1 SNHLY and CDR2 FYNNEI. The CDR3 loop reads CASRRGPTGGADTQYF. The CDR3, as DNA: TGTGCCAGCAGGCGAGGGCCTACGGGGGGAGCAGATACGCAGTATTTT.